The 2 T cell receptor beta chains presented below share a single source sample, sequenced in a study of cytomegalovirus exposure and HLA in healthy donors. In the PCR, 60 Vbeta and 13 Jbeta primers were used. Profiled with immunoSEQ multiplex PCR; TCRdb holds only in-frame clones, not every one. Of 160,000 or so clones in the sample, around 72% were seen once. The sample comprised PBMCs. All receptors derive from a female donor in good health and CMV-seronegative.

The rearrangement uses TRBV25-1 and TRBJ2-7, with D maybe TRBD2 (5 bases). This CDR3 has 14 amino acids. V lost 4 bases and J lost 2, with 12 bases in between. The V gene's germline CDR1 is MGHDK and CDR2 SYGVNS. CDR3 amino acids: CASSGQTIPYEQYF. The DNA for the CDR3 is TGTGCCAGCAGTGGGCAGACTATTCCCTACGAGCAGTACTTC.

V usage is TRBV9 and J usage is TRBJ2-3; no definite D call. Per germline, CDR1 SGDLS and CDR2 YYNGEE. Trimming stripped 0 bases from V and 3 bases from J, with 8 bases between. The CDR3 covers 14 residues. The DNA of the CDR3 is TGTGCCAGCAGCGTAGATTCAGGAACAGATACGCAGTATTTT. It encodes CASSVDSGTDTQYF.